These 31 T cell receptor beta chains originate from one sample sequenced in a study of blood T cells in healthy people across ages. It was with a sample-barcoded 5' primer and a J-beta primer mix that a second PCR of roughly 7 to 12 cycles was run. TCRdb reprocessed the 5' RACE reads via MiXCR and lists one record per CDR3 protein. The table has about 1.8 million distinct CDR3 sequences, 49% seen once. Material: blood. The receptors here all came from a woman aged 35 to 49 in good health.

This clonotype was seen a few times. This chain uses TRBV7-9 with TRBJ2-5; D might be TRBD2 (6 bases). The CDR3 consists of 14 residues. V lost 2 bases and J 2 bases, leaving 9 bases between the germline ends. Germline V gene lookup returns CDR1 SEHNR and CDR2 FQNEAQ (reference sequence). CDR3 sequence: CASSLIGGQETQYF. CDR3 sequence (DNA): TGTGCCAGCAGCTTAATTGGAGGGCAAGAGACCCAGTACTTC.

The chain joins TRBV5-1 to TRBJ2-4; 11 bases agree with TRBD2. J was trimmed by 0 bases and V by 0 bases; bases with no gene match: 8. The CDR3 is 19 residues long. Per the germline V gene, CDR1 is SGHRS and CDR2 is YFSETQ. The CDR3 region is CASSLATSGGTLAKNIQYF. The CDR3 DNA sequence: TGCGCCAGCAGCTTGGCCACTAGCGGGGGCACACTAGCCAAAAACATTCAGTACTTC.

The CDR3 DNA reads as TGCGCCAGCAGCCAAGGTAGACAGGGAAGGGCGGGGAACACTGAAGCTTTCTTT. It translates to CASSQGRQGRAGNTEAFF. The chain employs TRBV4-1 and TRBJ1-1, with 7 bases identical to TRBD1. CDR1 MGHRA and CDR2 YSYEKL come from the germline V gene. V lost 1 base and J lost 1; bases outside the gene matches: 12. This CDR3 spans 18 amino acids.

This clonotype was seen only a few times. The rearrangement uses TRBV29-1 and TRBJ1-2, with D uncertain. The germline V and J ends were trimmed by 6 bases and 4 bases, with 9 bases remaining between them. Germline-derived CDR1 and CDR2 are SQVTM and ANQGSEA. The CDR3 has 11 amino acids. The CDR3 DNA is TGCAGCGTCGATCCTGGCTATGGCTACACCTTC. Its translation: CSVDPGYGYTF.

CDR3 sequence (DNA): TGTGCCAGCAGTTACTCGGGACAGGGGCAGGTCTATGGCTACACCTTC. It encodes CASSYSGQGQVYGYTF. The chain couples TRBV6-5 to TRBJ1-2; TRBD1 agrees at 10 bases. Trimming cost V 0 bases and J 4 bases; bases outside gene matches: 5. Germline CDR1 MNHEY, CDR2 SVGAGI. CDR3 length: 16 residues.

The rearrangement uses TRBV6-2 or TRBV6-3 and TRBJ2-1, with 16 bases fitting TRBD2. Germline CDR1 MNHEY, CDR2 SVGEGT. V shed 6 bases and J 12 bases; nucleotides not matched to a gene: 14. The CDR3 is made up of 17 amino acids. This CDR3 reads CASSRPGTSGGAYGQFF. The CDR3 DNA is TGTGCCAGCAGCCGTCCCGGGACTAGCGGGGGGGCATATGGGCAGTTCTTC.

The CDR3 protein is CASSQDRLAFDSGTQYF. The CDR3 bases are TGCGCCAGCAGCCAAGATAGATTGGCATTTGACAGTGGTACGCAGTATTTT. The chain combines TRBV4-3 with TRBJ2-3; maybe TRBD1 (5 bases). Germline values: CDR1 LGHNA, CDR2 YSLEER. The V end lost 0 bases, the J end lost 8 bases, and 21 bases lay between the germline ends. The CDR3 has 17 amino acids.

V gene TRBV4-3 combines with J gene TRBJ2-3, with D possibly called TRBD1 or TRBD2 (7 bases each). In germline, CDR1 is LGHNA, CDR2 YSLEER. The CDR3 contains 16 residues. Trimming pared 5 bases from V and 5 bases from J, leaving 20 bases between. The CDR3, as DNA: TGCGCCAGCAGCAAACTCAGGGGGGGGGCTGGAGATACGCAGTATTTT. It encodes CASSKLRGGAGDTQYF.

This clonotype was seen a single time. The V and J genes are TRBV27 and TRBJ2-1; D perhaps matches TRBD2 (5 bases). The CDR3 contains 14 residues. V gave up 8 bases and J gave up 0 bases, with 11 bases separating them. Germline V CDR1 and CDR2: MNHEY, SMNVEV (reference sequence). In DNA, the CDR3 is TGTGCCAGCGGAGTAGGGAGCTCCTACAATGAGCAGTTCTTC. As protein: CASGVGSSYNEQFF.

The genes are TRBV4-3 and TRBJ2-5; 14 positions match TRBD2. Germline V gene lookup returns CDR1 LGHNA and CDR2 YSLEER. The V segment lost 4 bases and the J segment 11 bases; nucleotides outside the gene matches: 9. This CDR3 spans 15 amino acids. CDR3 coding DNA: TGCGCCAGCAGCCGGGGACTAGCGGGGGTCAATGAGCAGTACTTC. This gives the protein CASSRGLAGVNEQYF.

The chain employs TRBV4-3 and TRBJ1-2; D unclear. Germline CDR1 and CDR2: LGHNA and YSLEER. CDR3 length: 14 residues. Trimming shortened V by 0 bases and J by 0 bases, and 5 bases separated the two germline ends. The CDR3 nucleotides read TGCGCCAGCAGCCAAGAGAAAGCTAACTATGGCTACACCTTC. It is translated as CASSQEKANYGYTF.

This clonotype has only a few counts. J is TRBJ2-5 and V is TRBV20-1; 10 bases map to TRBD1. Per germline, CDR1 DFQATT and CDR2 SNEGSKA (reference sequence). The CDR3 totals 13 residues. V trimming: 4 bases; J trimming: 5 bases; junction bases outside the gene matches: 4. The CDR3 reads CSAKTGGRETQYF. The CDR3 bases are TGCAGTGCTAAGACAGGGGGCAGGGAGACCCAGTACTTC.

The chain has TRBV6-5 and TRBJ2-3; possibly TRBD1 for D (6 bases). CDR1 is MNHEY and CDR2 is SVGAGI in the germline V gene. V lost 10 bases, J lost 4 bases, and 18 bases lay in between. This CDR3 is 14 amino acids long. CDR3 amino acids: CATQRGRLSDTQYF. The CDR3 region has the DNA TGTGCCACTCAAAGGGGGAGATTGTCAGATACGCAGTATTTT.

This clonotype has only a few counts. The V and J genes are TRBV7-3 and TRBJ2-4, with 14 bases lining up with TRBD2. There are 18 residues in the CDR3. J lost 0 bases, V lost 2 bases, and 3 bases had no gene match. Germline loops: CDR1 SGHTA, CDR2 FQGTGA. The CDR3 DNA reads TGTGCCAGCAGCTTAGGGACTAGCGGGGGAAGAGCCAAAAACATTCAGTACTTC. As protein: CASSLGTSGGRAKNIQYF.

This clonotype came up a few times. DNA of the CDR3: TGCGCCAGCAGCTTGGCCTCGACACCGACCATCTACGAGCAGTACTTC. Translated: CASSLASTPTIYEQYF. V is TRBV5-1 and J is TRBJ2-7, with D hard to call. CDR3 size: 16 residues. Germline V gene data show CDR1 as SGHRS and CDR2 as YFSETQ. The V and J ends lost 0 bases and 3 bases respectively, with 16 bases between them.

In its sample, this clonotype was seen a few times. CDR3 bases: TGTGCCAGCAGTTCTCGACAGGGTATACTAAGGGCTTTCTTT. Amino acids: CASSSRQGILRAFF. The V call is TRBV27, the J call TRBJ1-1; 7 positions match TRBD1. Losses at the gene ends were 4 bases for V and 11 bases for J; bases not matched to a gene: 13. Germline-derived CDR1 and CDR2 are MNHEY and SMNVEV (reference sequence). The CDR3 contains 14 residues.

The chain links TRBV28 to TRBJ2-1, with TRBD2 matching over 15 bases. Germline values: CDR1 MDHEN, CDR2 SYDVKM. The CDR3 covers 18 residues. The ends lost 3 bases at V and 7 bases at J; junction bases unmatched: 10. The CDR3 is CASSFRGGLAGGQNEQFF. CDR3 DNA: TGTGCCAGCAGTTTTCGGGGAGGACTAGCGGGGGGGCAGAATGAGCAGTTCTTC.

Notes on this clonotype: One end of the junction does not line up with germline, which may come from a read error. The V gene is TRBV5-4, the J gene TRBJ2-1, with D tentatively TRBD2 (6 bases). The germline V gene encodes CDR1 SGHNT and CDR2 YYREEE (reference sequence). The CDR3 is made up of 13 amino acids. DNA for the CDR3: TGTGCCGGCAGCGTCCCTAGCGACAATGAGCAGTTCTTC. As protein: CAGSVPSDNEQFF.

V usage is TRBV5-1 and J usage is TRBJ2-3; 10 nucleotides match TRBD2. The trim removed 3 bases at V and 2 bases at J, leaving 3 bases unmatched. There are 15 residues in the CDR3. The germline V gene has CDR1 SGHRS and CDR2 YFSETQ. As DNA, the CDR3 is TGCGCCAGCAGCTCACTAGCGGGGCCCACAGATACGCAGTATTTT. It codes for CASSSLAGPTDTQYF.

This chain joins TRBV7-2 and TRBJ2-1, with D possibly being TRBD2 (7 bases). The CDR3 runs to 20 residues. Germline V gene data show CDR1 as SGHTA and CDR2 as FQGNSA. V was trimmed by 0 bases and J by 0 bases, leaving 21 bases between them. CDR3 sequence reads: CASSLARGGRGLSSYNEQFF. For the CDR3, the DNA is TGTGCCAGCAGCTTAGCGCGAGGGGGGCGGGGGCTGAGCTCCTACAATGAGCAGTTCTTC.

The chain has TRBV7-2 and TRBJ2-5; 8 bases agree with TRBD1. The better agreement between TRBJ2-7 and the DNA end casts doubt on the J call. Germline values: CDR1 SGHTA, CDR2 FQGNSA. The CDR3 loop spans 16 amino acids. The CDR3 nucleotides read TGTGCCAGCAGCCACCGATCTAGGACAGGGCCGGGCGAGCAGTACTTC. Amino acid sequence: CASSHRSRTGPGEQYF.

The gene calls are TRBV6-6 and TRBJ2-7; D could derive from TRBD1 or TRBD2 (6 bases each). The CDR3 has 12 amino acids. V was pared by 11 bases and J by 0 bases, with 11 bases between. Germline values: CDR1 MNHNY, CDR2 SVGAGI (reference sequence). Here the CDR3 reads CASGGNSYEQYF. DNA for the CDR3: TGTGCCTCCGGGGGCAACTCCTACGAGCAGTACTTC.

The chain is built from TRBV20-1 and TRBJ2-5; D possibly corresponds to TRBD2 (6 bases). Germline CDR1 is DFQATT and CDR2 is SNEGSKA (reference sequence). V was pared by 6 bases and J by 1 base, with 12 bases between. This CDR3 is 13 amino acids long. The CDR3 DNA reads TGCAGTGCCGCAGAGACTAGCCAAGAGACCCAGTACTTC. Its protein is CSAAETSQETQYF.

V gene TRBV20-1 combines with J gene TRBJ2-3, with 8 bases matching TRBD2. The length of the CDR3 is 17 residues. V dropped 0 bases and J dropped 2; count of bases not matched to a gene: 10. From germline, CDR1 is DFQATT and CDR2 SNEGSKA (reference sequence). The CDR3 loop reads CSARDAAGGPFTDTQYF. The CDR3 DNA reads TGCAGTGCTAGAGATGCGGCGGGGGGCCCCTTCACAGATACGCAGTATTTT.

The sample holds a few counts of this clonotype. The gene calls are TRBV2 and TRBJ1-2; 9 bases map to TRBD1. The CDR3 is 14 residues long. CDR1 is SNHLY and CDR2 is FYNNEI in the germline V gene. Trimming cost V 5 bases and J 4 bases; bases outside gene matches: 5. The CDR3 loop is CASSNRGRGYGYTF. The DNA of the CDR3 is TGTGCCAGCAGTAACAGGGGGCGCGGCTATGGCTACACCTTC.

The rearrangement joins TRBV18 to TRBJ1-1; the D gene is possibly TRBD1 (6 bases). Trimming took 3 bases from V and 1 from J, leaving 12 bases between them. From germline, CDR1 is KGHSH and CDR2 LQKENI. This CDR3 comprises 15 residues. The CDR3 nucleotides are TGTGCCAGCTCACCTCGATCGACAGGGAACACTGAAGCTTTCTTT. Amino acids: CASSPRSTGNTEAFF.

The V and J genes are TRBV10-3 and TRBJ2-6; perhaps TRBD1 as D (5 bases). The CDR3 sequence is 12 residues long. Germline CDR1 ENHRY, CDR2 SYGVKD. V gave up 11 bases and J gave up 4 bases, with 9 bases separating them. The CDR3 reads CAAQGGANVLTF. The CDR3 DNA is TGTGCCGCTCAGGGAGGGGCCAACGTCCTGACTTTC.

Of note for this clonotype: Sequence at one end of the junction differs from germline and may be a read error. The V and J genes are TRBV6-6 and TRBJ1-2; D unclear. The CDR3 runs to 14 residues. Germline V gene sequence: CDR1 MNHNY, CDR2 SVGAGI (reference sequence). CDR3 nucleotide sequence: TGTGCCAGCAGTTATGTCGGAGAGAACTATGGCCACACCTTC. It translates to CASSYVGENYGHTF.

Turning to this clonotype: The germline gene is not matched at one end of the junction; a read error may be the cause. The chain carries TRBV2 and TRBJ1-5, with 7 bases fitting TRBD1. This CDR3 has 15 residues. The germline CDR1 and CDR2 sequences are SNHLY and FYNNEI. This CDR3 is CASTDSGDRNRPQHF. The DNA for the CDR3 is TGTGCCAGCACCGATAGTGGGGACAGAAATCGGCCCCAGCATTTT.

The chain carries TRBV20-1 and TRBJ2-1, with 7 bases lining up with TRBD2. Germline CDR1 reads DFQATT; CDR2 reads SNEGSKA (reference sequence). J was trimmed by 4 bases and V by 3 bases; bases with no gene match: 12. This CDR3 region has 16 residues. The CDR3 region has the DNA TGCAGTGCTAGTTCGCACAACGGGGGGTTATACAATGAGCAGTTCTTC. It codes for CSASSHNGGLYNEQFF.

This clonotype was recorded once. The rearrangement uses TRBV5-1 and TRBJ1-1, with TRBD1 as a possible D gene (5 bases). CDR3 size: 15 residues. Germline V CDR1 and CDR2: SGHRS, YFSETQ. V was pared by 3 bases and J by 4 bases, with 16 bases between. The CDR3 spells CASSWSRVDVTEAFF. The CDR3 DNA reads TGCGCCAGCAGCTGGAGCAGGGTAGACGTCACTGAAGCTTTCTTT.